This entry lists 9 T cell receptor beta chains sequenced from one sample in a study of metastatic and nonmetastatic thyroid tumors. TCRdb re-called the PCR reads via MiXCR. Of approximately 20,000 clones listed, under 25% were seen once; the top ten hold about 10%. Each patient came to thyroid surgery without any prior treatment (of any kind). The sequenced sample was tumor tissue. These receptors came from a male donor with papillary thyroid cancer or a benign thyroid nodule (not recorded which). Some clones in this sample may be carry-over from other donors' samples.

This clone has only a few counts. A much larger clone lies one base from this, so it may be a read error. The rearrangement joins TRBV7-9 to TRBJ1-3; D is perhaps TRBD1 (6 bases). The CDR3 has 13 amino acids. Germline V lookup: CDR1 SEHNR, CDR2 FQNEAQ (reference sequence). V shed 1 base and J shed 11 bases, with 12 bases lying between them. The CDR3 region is CASSLDRDHSIYF. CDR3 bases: TGTGCCAGCAGCTTAGACAGGGACCACTCCATATATTTT. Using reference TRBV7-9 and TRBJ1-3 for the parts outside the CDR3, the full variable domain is DTGVSQNPRHKITKRGQNVTFRCDPISEHNRLYWYRQTLGQGPEFLTYFQNEAQLEKSRLLSDRFSAERPKGSFSTLEIQRTEQGDSAMYLCASSLDRDHSIYFGEGSWLTVV.

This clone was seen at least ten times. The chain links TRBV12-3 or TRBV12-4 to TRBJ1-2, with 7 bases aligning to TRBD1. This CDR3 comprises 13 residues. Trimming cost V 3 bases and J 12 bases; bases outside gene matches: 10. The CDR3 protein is CASSLVTGTPHTF. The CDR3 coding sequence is TGTGCCAGCAGTTTGGTGACAGGGACCCCTCACACCTTC.

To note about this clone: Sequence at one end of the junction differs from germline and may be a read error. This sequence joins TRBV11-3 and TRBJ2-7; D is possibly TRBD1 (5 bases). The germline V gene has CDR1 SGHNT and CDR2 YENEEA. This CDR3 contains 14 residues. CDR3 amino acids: CDSSPMAGLNEQYF. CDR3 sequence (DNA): TGTGACAGCAGCCCCATGGCAGGGCTCAACGAGCAGTACTTC.

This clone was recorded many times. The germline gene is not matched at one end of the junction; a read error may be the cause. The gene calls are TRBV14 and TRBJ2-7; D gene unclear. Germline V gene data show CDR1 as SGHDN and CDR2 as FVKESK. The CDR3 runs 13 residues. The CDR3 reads CASSQVLYYEQYF. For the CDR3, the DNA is TGTGCCAGCAGTCAAGTACTCTACTACGAGCAGTACTTC. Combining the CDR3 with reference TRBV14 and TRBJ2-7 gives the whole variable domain EAGVTQFPSHSVIEKGQTVTLRCDPISGHDNLYWYRRVMGKEIKFLLHFVKESKQDESGMPNNRFLAERTGGTYSTLKVQPAELEDSGVYFCASSQVLYYEQYFGPGTRLTVT.

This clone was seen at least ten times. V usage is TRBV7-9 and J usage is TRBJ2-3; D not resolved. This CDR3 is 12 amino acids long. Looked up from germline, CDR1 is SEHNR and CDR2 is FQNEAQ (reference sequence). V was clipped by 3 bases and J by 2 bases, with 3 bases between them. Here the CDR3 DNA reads TGTGCCAGCAGCTTCCTCACAGATACGCAGTATTTT. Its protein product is CASSFLTDTQYF. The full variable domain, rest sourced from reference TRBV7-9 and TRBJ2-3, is DTGVSQNPRHKITKRGQNVTFRCDPISEHNRLYWYRQTLGQGPEFLTYFQNEAQLEKSRLLSDRFSAERPKGSFSTLEIQRTEQGDSAMYLCASSFLTDTQYFGPGTRLTVL.

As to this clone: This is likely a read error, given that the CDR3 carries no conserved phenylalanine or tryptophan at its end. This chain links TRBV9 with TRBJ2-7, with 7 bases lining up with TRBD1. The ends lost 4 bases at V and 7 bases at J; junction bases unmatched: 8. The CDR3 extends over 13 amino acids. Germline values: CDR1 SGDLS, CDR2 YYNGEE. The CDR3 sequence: CASSTGVRGEQYS. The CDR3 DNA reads TGTGCCAGCAGCACAGGGGTACGGGGTGAGCAGTACTCC.

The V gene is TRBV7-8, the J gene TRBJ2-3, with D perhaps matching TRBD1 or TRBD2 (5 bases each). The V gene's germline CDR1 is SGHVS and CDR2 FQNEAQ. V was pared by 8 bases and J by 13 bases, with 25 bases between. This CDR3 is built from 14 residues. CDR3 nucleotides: TGTGCCAGCTCCTTCGGGGCGTATACAGATGCGAAGTATTTT. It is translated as CASSFGAYTDAKYF.

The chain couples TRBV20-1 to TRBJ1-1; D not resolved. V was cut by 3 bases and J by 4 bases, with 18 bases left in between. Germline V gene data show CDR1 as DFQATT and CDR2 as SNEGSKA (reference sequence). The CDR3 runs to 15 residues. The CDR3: CSASGSSRAGTEAFF. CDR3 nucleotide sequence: TGCAGTGCTAGCGGTTCCTCCCGGGCGGGCACTGAAGCTTTCTTT.

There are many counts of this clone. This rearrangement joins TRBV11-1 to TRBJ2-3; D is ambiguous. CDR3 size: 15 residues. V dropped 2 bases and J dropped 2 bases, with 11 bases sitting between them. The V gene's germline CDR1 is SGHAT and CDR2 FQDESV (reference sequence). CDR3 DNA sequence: TGTGCCAGCAGCTTACCGACCTCCTTCACAGATACGCAGTATTTT. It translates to CASSLPTSFTDTQYF.